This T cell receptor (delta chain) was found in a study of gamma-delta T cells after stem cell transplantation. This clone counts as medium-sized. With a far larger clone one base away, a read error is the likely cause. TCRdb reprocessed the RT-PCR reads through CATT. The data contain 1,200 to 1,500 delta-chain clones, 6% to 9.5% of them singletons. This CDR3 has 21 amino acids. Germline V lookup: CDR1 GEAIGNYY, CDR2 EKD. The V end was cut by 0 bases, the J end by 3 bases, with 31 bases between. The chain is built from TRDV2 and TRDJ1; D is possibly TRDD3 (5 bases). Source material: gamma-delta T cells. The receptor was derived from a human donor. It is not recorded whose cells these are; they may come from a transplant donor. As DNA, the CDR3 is TGTGCCTGTGACACCGTGTCTGGCGCGGGGGGCGCCCCCTCGTACGCCGATAAACTCATCTTT. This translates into CACDTVSGAGGAPSYADKLIF.